This TCR beta chain was recorded in a study of post-analysis software for immune sequencing data. On the study more broadly: Some patients lacked subtype; others had relapsing-remitting, secondary progressive or progressive-relapsing disease. General observations from the study: In patients, about 5 TRBV segments were more frequent than in controls, with TRBV5-6, TRBV5-1 and TRBV20-1 among them. Significantly lower normalized Chao1 diversity was found in patients with multiple sclerosis relative to controls.

CDR1 and CDR2 from the germline V gene are WNHNN and SYGVQD (reference sequence). The CDR3 totals 16 residues. Trimming cost V 0 bases and J 6 bases; bases outside gene matches: 6. Remarks on this clonotype: Antigen: not known.

TCR beta cDNA libraries included unique molecular identifiers. TCRdb redid the calling of the PCR reads with MiXCR, one entry per CDR3 protein. The table lists 600,000 to 750,000 distinct CDR3 sequences, over 45% of them singletons. The rearrangement joins TRBV10-1 to TRBJ2-4, with TRBD1 identical over 9 bases. The clonotype was recovered from a girl aged 2 to 9 with multiple sclerosis. Source material: blood. CDR3 sequence reads: CASSESQGQGRNIQYF. The CDR3 DNA reads as TGCGCCAGCAGTGAGTCACAAGGACAGGGGAGAAACATTCAGTACTTC.